This T cell receptor (beta chain) was identified during a study of Ad26.COV2.S vaccination and SARS-CoV-2 variants. Indicated treatment: some 20 received Ad26.COV2.S at low or high dose, single or two shots; roughly five received placebo; per-sample allocation not given. Collection of samples fell on day 63 after the first vaccine or placebo injection. Generated by immunoSEQ multiplex PCR, the TCRdb table keeps only in-frame clones and is missing some. The sample includes 350,000 to 450,000 clones, over 75% of them seen just once. This clone was seen a single time. This specimen consisted of peripheral blood, obtained in a trial of Ad26.COV2.S vaccine versus placebo. The clonotype comes from a person aged 18 to 65 who received the Ad26.COV2.S COVID-19 vaccine or a placebo.

CDR3 amino acids: CASSSGGVGYGYTF. The CDR3 DNA sequence: TGTGCCAGCAGTTCAGGGGGCGTTGGCTATGGCTACACCTTC. The J gene is TRBJ1-2, the V gene TRBV28; 8 nucleotides line up with TRBD1. Germline V gene data show CDR1 as MDHEN and CDR2 as SYDVKM. J gave up 4 bases and V 4 bases, and 5 bases lay outside the gene matches. The CDR3 length is 14 residues.